Below are 16 T cell receptor beta chains sequenced from a single sample in a study of T cells in Graves' hyperthyroidism and ophthalmopathy. TCR beta CDR3 region amplification was performed from RNA transcripts. In the first-round RT-PCR of the TCR CDR3, the HTBI primer set was used. MiXCR, run by TCRdb on the multiplex PCR reads, gives a single entry per CDR3 protein. The table records nearly 600,000 distinct CDR3 sequences, approximately 15% of them present only once. The sequenced material came from blood. The receptors were sampled from a woman in her twenties or thirties with Graves' hyperthyroidism that later progressed to Graves' ophthalmopathy.

J is TRBJ1-6 and V is TRBV7-6, with 9 bases lining up with TRBD1. Germline trimming cut 2 bases from V and 10 bases from J; bases unmatched to any gene: 12. The CDR3 is made up of 17 amino acids. Per the germline V gene, CDR1 is SGHVS and CDR2 is FNYEAQ. In DNA, the CDR3 is TGTGCCAGCAGCTTACCAGGGACAGGGTTTCGAGGGTCACCCCTCCACTTT. Translation: CASSLPGTGFRGSPLHF. Looking up the rest from reference TRBV7-6 and TRBJ1-6 gives the full variable domain: GAGVSQSPRYKVTKRGQDVALRCDPISGHVSLYWYRQALGQGPEFLTYFNYEAQQDKSGLPNDRFSAERPEGSISTLTIQRTEQRDSAMYRCASSLPGTGFRGSPLHFGNGTRLTVT.

V and J are TRBV4-1 and TRBJ2-5, with TRBD1 matching over 7 bases. Trimming took 1 base from V and 7 from J; bases not matched to a gene: 3. Germline CDR1 is MGHRA and CDR2 is YSYEKL. The CDR3 consists of 13 residues. This CDR3 reads CASSQGQGPTQYF. DNA for the CDR3: TGCGCCAGCAGCCAAGGACAGGGTCCGACCCAGTACTTC.

This clonotype was observed many times. The genes are TRBV7-8 and TRBJ2-1; the match to TRBD2 covers 8 bases. The CDR3 is 16 residues long. Germline assignment: CDR1 SGHVS and CDR2 FQNEAQ. After removal of 5 bases from V and 2 bases from J, the junction contained 8 bases not matched to a gene. In DNA, the CDR3 is TGTGCCAGCAGCACCAGACTAGCGACCGCCTACAATGAGCAGTTCTTC. Protein product: CASSTRLATAYNEQFF. Using reference TRBV7-8 and TRBJ2-1 for the parts outside the CDR3, the full variable domain is GAGVSQSPRYKVAKRGQDVALRCDPISGHVSLFWYQQALGQGPEFLTYFQNEAQLDKSGLPSDRFFAERPEGSVSTLKIQRTQQEDSAVYLCASSTRLATAYNEQFFGPGTRLTVL.

This clonotype was counted ten times or more. The chain employs TRBV4-1 and TRBJ2-1; TRBD2 matches 9 bases. The CDR3 extends over 17 amino acids. From germline, CDR1 is MGHRA and CDR2 YSYEKL. The J segment lost 9 bases and the V segment lost 2 bases, leaving 14 bases of the junction unmatched. The CDR3 loop reads CASSQPLGAGGAIEQFF. The CDR3 DNA reads TGCGCCAGCAGCCAACCCCTTGGAGCGGGAGGTGCAATTGAGCAGTTCTTC.

This clonotype was counted a few times. An end of the junction does not agree with germline; a read error may underlie this. The genes are TRBV4-3 and TRBJ2-6; D unclear. The CDR3 consists of 15 residues. Germline lookup yields CDR1 LGHNA and CDR2 YSLEER. CDR3 amino acids: CASSPEVSEANVLTF. The CDR3 bases are TGCGCCAGCAGCCCCGAGGTTTCTGAGGCCAACGTCCTGACTTTC.

The chain couples TRBV19 to TRBJ2-7; no firm D call. This CDR3 is 11 amino acids long. Deletions cut 3 bases from V and 3 bases from J, with 3 bases between. The V gene's germline CDR1 is LNHDA and CDR2 SQIVND (reference sequence). CDR3 region: CASSMGYEQYF. The DNA for the CDR3 is TGTGCCAGTAGTATGGGCTACGAGCAGTACTTC.

In its sample, this clonotype was seen many times. The genes are TRBV27 and TRBJ2-7; no reliable D call. Germline V gene data show CDR1 as MNHEY and CDR2 as SMNVEV (reference sequence). The length of the CDR3 is 11 residues. V dropped 5 bases and J dropped 6 bases, with 8 bases sitting between them. The CDR3 region is CASSRESEQYF. The CDR3 DNA is TGTGCCAGCAGTCGAGAATCCGAGCAGTACTTC.

This clonotype has ten or more counts. The chain combines TRBV28 with TRBJ2-5; TRBD1 agrees at 7 bases. The CDR3 spans 13 residues. Germline CDR1 reads MDHEN; CDR2 reads SYDVKM. The V and J ends lost 9 bases and 1 base, in that order; junction bases with no gene match: 5. CDR3 residues: CASGTAAQETQYF. CDR3 sequence (DNA): TGTGCCAGTGGGACAGCGGCCCAAGAGACCCAGTACTTC.

This clonotype appeared many times. The CDR3 loop reads CASSSNSDLNTEAFF. CDR3 DNA: TGTGCCAGCAGCTCGAACAGCGATCTGAACACTGAAGCTTTCTTT. V usage is TRBV7-8 and J usage is TRBJ1-1, with no clear D. V dropped 4 bases and J dropped 0 bases, with 12 bases sitting between them. Germline-derived CDR1 and CDR2 are SGHVS and FQNEAQ. This CDR3 spans 15 amino acids. Drawing the rest from reference TRBV7-8 and TRBJ1-1, the complete variable domain is GAGVSQSPRYKVAKRGQDVALRCDPISGHVSLFWYQQALGQGPEFLTYFQNEAQLDKSGLPSDRFFAERPEGSVSTLKIQRTQQEDSAVYLCASSSNSDLNTEAFFGQGTRLTVV.

This chain joins TRBV9 and TRBJ2-7, with 12 bases fitting TRBD2. CDR3 size: 17 residues. Germline V gives CDR1 SGDLS, CDR2 YYNGEE. Trimming removed 4 bases from V and 0 bases from J; junction bases left unmatched: 8. The CDR3: CASSRRGTSGPSYEQYF. CDR3 DNA: TGTGCCAGCAGCCGTAGGGGGACTAGCGGGCCCTCCTACGAGCAGTACTTC.

This clonotype has just a few counts. CDR3 nucleotide sequence: TGTGCCAGCCTTGGAATCCAGTCCTACGAGCAGTACTTC. This codes for CASLGIQSYEQYF. The rearrangement joins TRBV6-2 or TRBV6-3 to TRBJ2-7; the D is unclear. The V and J ends lost 8 bases and 1 base respectively, with 12 bases between them. The CDR3 is made up of 13 amino acids. Germline CDR1 MNHEY, CDR2 SVGEGT.

The chain carries TRBV2 and TRBJ2-3, with TRBD1 identical over 11 bases. Germline V lookup: CDR1 SNHLY, CDR2 FYNNEI. The CDR3 consists of 14 residues. V dropped 7 bases and J dropped 4; count of bases not matched to a gene: 4. CDR3 nucleotides: TGTGCCAGCAAGGGACAGGGGGTAGCAGATACGCAGTATTTT. Protein product: CASKGQGVADTQYF. Complete variable domain (other parts from reference TRBV2 and TRBJ2-3): EPEVTQTPSHQVTQMGQEVILRCVPISNHLYFYWYRQILGQKVEFLVSFYNNEISEKSEIFDDQFSVERPDGSNFTLKIRSTKLEDSAMYFCASKGQGVADTQYFGPGTRLTVL.

V usage is TRBV6-1 and J usage is TRBJ2-7; D is undetermined. The CDR3 loop spans 13 amino acids. Germline CDR1 MNHNS, CDR2 SASEGT. The V and J ends lost 8 bases and 6 bases respectively, with 17 bases between them. CDR3 in DNA: TGTGCCAGCTCTCACGGCAGTTCGGGCGAGCAGTACTTC. It translates to CASSHGSSGEQYF.

This clonotype was detected only a few times. The chain uses TRBV29-1 and TRBJ1-4; D is uncertain. This CDR3 spans 12 amino acids. Trimming pared 8 bases from V and 3 bases from J, leaving 10 bases between. Per the germline V gene, CDR1 is SQVTM and CDR2 is ANQGSEA. The CDR3 is CSFRASNEKLFF. The CDR3 nucleotides are TGCAGCTTCCGGGCTTCTAATGAAAAACTGTTTTTT.

This clonotype came up many times. The CDR3 nucleotides are TGTGCCAGCTCACCTACCGGGACCCCCCAAAACATTCAGTACTTC. Translating it yields CASSPTGTPQNIQYF. The rearrangement links TRBV18 to TRBJ2-4; TRBD1 or TRBD2 may be the D gene (5 bases each). In germline, CDR1 is KGHSH, CDR2 LQKENI. V was clipped by 3 bases and J by 5 bases, with 14 bases between them. The CDR3 totals 15 residues.

This clonotype was counted ten times or more. This chain links TRBV20-1 with TRBJ1-4; D is possibly TRBD1 (6 bases). V was shortened by 3 bases and J by 3 bases, with 11 bases between the two germline ends. This CDR3 contains 14 residues. CDR1 and CDR2 (germline): DFQATT, SNEGSKA (reference sequence). CDR3 DNA sequence: TGCAGTGCTAGCCTGGGGGGCCCTAATGAAAAACTGTTTTTT. This encodes CSASLGGPNEKLFF.